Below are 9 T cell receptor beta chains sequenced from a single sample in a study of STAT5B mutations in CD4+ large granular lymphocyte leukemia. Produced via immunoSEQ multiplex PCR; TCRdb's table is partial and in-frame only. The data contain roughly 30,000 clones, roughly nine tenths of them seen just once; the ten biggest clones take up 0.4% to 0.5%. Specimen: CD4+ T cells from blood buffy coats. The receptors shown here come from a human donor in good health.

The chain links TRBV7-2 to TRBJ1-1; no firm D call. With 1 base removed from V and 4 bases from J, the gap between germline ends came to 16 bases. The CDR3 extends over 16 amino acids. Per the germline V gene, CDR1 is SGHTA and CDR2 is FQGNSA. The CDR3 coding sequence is TGTGCCAGCAGCTTAGTTCCGGGGATAGCTAGCACTGAAGCTTTCTTT. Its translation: CASSLVPGIASTEAFF.

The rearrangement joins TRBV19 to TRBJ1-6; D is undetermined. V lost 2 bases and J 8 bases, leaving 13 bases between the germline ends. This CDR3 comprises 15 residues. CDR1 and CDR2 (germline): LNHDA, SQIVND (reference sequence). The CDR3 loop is CASSIRPPSYSPLHF. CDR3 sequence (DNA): TGTGCCAGTAGTATAAGGCCCCCGTCGTATTCACCCCTCCACTTT.

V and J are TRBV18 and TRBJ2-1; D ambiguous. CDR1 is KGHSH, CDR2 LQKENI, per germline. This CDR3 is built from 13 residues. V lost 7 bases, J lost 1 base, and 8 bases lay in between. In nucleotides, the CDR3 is TGTGCCAGCTTTCCGGGTTCCTACAATGAGCAGTTCTTC. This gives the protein CASFPGSYNEQFF.

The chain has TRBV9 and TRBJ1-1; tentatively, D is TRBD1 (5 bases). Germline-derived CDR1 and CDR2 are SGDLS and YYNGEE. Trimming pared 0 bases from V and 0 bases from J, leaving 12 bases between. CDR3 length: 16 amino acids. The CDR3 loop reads CASSVGQGTLNTEAFF. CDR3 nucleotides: TGTGCCAGCAGCGTAGGGCAGGGTACCCTGAACACTGAAGCTTTCTTT.

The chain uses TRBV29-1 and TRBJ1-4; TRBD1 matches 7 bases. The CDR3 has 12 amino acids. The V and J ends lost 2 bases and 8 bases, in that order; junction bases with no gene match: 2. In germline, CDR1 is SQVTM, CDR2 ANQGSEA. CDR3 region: CSVETGEEKLFF. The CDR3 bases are TGCAGCGTTGAAACAGGGGAAGAAAAACTGTTTTTT.

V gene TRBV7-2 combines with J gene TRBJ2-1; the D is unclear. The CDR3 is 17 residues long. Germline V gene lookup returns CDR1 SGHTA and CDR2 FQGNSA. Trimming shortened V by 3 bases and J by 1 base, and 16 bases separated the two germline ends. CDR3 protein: CASSLFPLSVSYNEQFF. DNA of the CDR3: TGTGCCAGCAGCTTGTTCCCCCTCTCCGTTTCCTACAATGAGCAGTTCTTC.

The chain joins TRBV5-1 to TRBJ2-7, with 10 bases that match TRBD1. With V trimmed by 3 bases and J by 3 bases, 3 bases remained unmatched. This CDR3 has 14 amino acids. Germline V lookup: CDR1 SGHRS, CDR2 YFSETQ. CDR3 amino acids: CASSWDRGDYEQYF. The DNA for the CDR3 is TGCGCCAGCAGCTGGGACAGGGGCGACTACGAGCAGTACTTC.

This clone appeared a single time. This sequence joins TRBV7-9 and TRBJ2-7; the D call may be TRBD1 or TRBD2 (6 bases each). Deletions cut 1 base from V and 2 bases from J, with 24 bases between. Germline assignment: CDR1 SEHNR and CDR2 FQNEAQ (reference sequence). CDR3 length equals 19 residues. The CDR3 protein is CASSLVPAGHRTQTYEQYF. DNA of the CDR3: TGTGCCAGCAGCTTAGTACCCGCGGGACACAGGACCCAAACCTACGAGCAGTACTTC.

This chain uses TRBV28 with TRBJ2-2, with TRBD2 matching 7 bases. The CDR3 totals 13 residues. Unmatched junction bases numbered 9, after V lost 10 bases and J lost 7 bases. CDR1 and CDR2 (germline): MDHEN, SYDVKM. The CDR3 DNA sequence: TGTGCCACCACGCGGGGGAGTGGCGGGGAGCTGTTTTTT. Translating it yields CATTRGSGGELFF.